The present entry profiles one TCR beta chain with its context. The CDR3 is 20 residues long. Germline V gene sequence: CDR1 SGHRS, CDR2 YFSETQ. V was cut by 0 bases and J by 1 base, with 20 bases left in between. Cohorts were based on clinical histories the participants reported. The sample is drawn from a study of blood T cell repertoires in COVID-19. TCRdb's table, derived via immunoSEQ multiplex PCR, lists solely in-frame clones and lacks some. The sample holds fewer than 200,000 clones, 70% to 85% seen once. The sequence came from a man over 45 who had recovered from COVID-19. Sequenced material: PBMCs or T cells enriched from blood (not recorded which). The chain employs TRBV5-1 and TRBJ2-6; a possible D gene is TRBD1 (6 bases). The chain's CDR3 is CASSLDRPGQRGSGANVLTF. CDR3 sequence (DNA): TGCGCCAGCAGCTTGGATCGTCCGGGACAAAGGGGTTCTGGGGCCAACGTCCTGACTTTC.